This passage covers 19 T cell receptor beta chains from one sample sequenced in a study of T cells after yellow fever vaccination. TCRdb re-called the 5' RACE reads through MiXCR, storing one row per CDR3 protein. The sample records 250,000 or so distinct CDR3 sequences, approximately 3.8% being singletons. The sequenced sample was PBMCs, obtained 15 days after the yellow fever booster vaccination. The receptor source for this set is a man aged 18 to 30 who received the YFV17D yellow fever vaccine.

The sample holds many counts of this clonotype. V is TRBV5-1 and J is TRBJ2-3; possible D gene TRBD2, 7 bases. The CDR3 runs to 16 residues. The germline CDR1 and CDR2 sequences are SGHRS and YFSETQ. Trimming took 1 base from V and 2 from J, leaving 14 bases between them. CDR3 residues: CASSLNAGAITDTQYF. CDR3 coding DNA: TGCGCCAGCAGCTTGAATGCGGGGGCCATCACAGATACGCAGTATTTT.

This clonotype was recorded a few times. This chain's CDR3 is CASTRQGANSPLHF. CDR3 DNA: TGTGCCAGCACCCGACAGGGGGCGAATTCACCCCTCCACTTT. This chain joins TRBV5-4 and TRBJ1-6, with TRBD1 matching over 10 bases. CDR1 and CDR2 from the germline V gene are SGHNT and YYREEE (reference sequence). CDR3 length equals 14 residues. The V gene end was trimmed by 6 bases and the J gene end by 7 bases; junction bases not matched to a gene: 4. The variable domain in full, with the rest retrieved from reference TRBV5-4 and TRBJ1-6, is ETGVTQSPTHLIKTRGQQVTLRCSSQSGHNTVSWYQQALGQGPQFIFQYYREEENGRGNFPPRFSGLQFPNYSSELNVNALELDDSALYLCASTRQGANSPLHFGNGTRLTVT.

This clonotype was found many times. An end of the junction does not agree with germline; a read error may underlie this. V gene TRBV20-1 combines with J gene TRBJ2-5, with TRBD1 identical over 8 bases. The CDR3 runs 16 residues. Germline V gives CDR1 DFQATT, CDR2 SNEGSKA (reference sequence). The CDR3 is CSGRTLDRGYLETQYF. The CDR3 region has the DNA TGCAGTGGTAGAACCCTCGACAGGGGATATTTGGAGACCCAGTACTTC.

This chain links TRBV27 with TRBJ1-2, with D maybe TRBD1 (5 bases). V lost 4 bases to trimming and J lost 4 bases, with 19 bases between them. The CDR3 spans 16 residues. Germline V gene lookup returns CDR1 MNHEY and CDR2 SMNVEV (reference sequence). CDR3 nucleotide sequence: TGTGCCAGCAGTTCCCTCTTTACCAGGGCGTCCTATGGCTACACCTTC. Protein product: CASSSLFTRASYGYTF.

This clonotype was seen repeatedly, ten times or more. This chain links TRBV13 with TRBJ2-1, with 7 bases lining up with TRBD1. The CDR3 covers 13 residues. The J segment lost 6 bases and the V segment lost 5 bases, leaving 4 bases of the junction unmatched. CDR1 is PRHDT and CDR2 is FYEKMQ in the germline V gene (reference sequence). CDR3 region: CASSLGQVNEQFF. CDR3 nucleotide sequence: TGTGCCAGCAGCCTCGGACAGGTCAATGAGCAGTTCTTC.

This clonotype was counted ten times or more. The chain uses TRBV11-2 and TRBJ1-6, with D unresolved. Trimming took off 1 base at V and 8 bases at J, with 12 bases between the two ends. CDR1 is SGHAT and CDR2 is FQNNGV in the germline V gene. The CDR3 contains 15 residues. The CDR3 region is CASSLVQAMDSPLHF. CDR3 nucleotide sequence: TGTGCCAGCAGCTTAGTGCAGGCGATGGATTCACCCCTCCACTTT.

This clonotype has ten or more counts. The rearrangement links TRBV20-1 to TRBJ2-7; 9 bases map to TRBD2. Losses at the gene ends were 6 bases for V and 6 bases for J; bases not matched to a gene: 12. Germline CDR1 reads DFQATT; CDR2 reads SNEGSKA (reference sequence). This CDR3 is 14 amino acids long. In DNA form, the CDR3 reads TGCAGTGCCCGACGCGGGGGGGCCAGCCTCGAGCAGTACTTC. Its translation is CSARRGGASLEQYF.

The sample holds many counts of this clonotype. CDR3 nucleotide sequence: TGCGCCAGCAGCTTGCAGTCTCCCGGCACAGATACGCAGTATTTT. It specifies CASSLQSPGTDTQYF. V gene TRBV5-1 combines with J gene TRBJ2-3, with unresolved D. The germline gives CDR1 SGHRS, CDR2 YFSETQ. The CDR3 is 15 residues long. Trimming removed 1 base from V and 1 base from J, with 10 bases in between.

This clonotype was detected many times. The V call is TRBV20-1, the J call TRBJ1-4; no clear D gene. Germline lookup yields CDR1 DFQATT and CDR2 SNEGSKA (reference sequence). The CDR3 is made up of 15 amino acids. V lost 1 base, J lost 6 bases, and 15 bases lay in between. The CDR3 reads CSARASGPLDEKLFF. The CDR3 nucleotides read TGCAGTGCTAGAGCCTCCGGGCCCCTTGATGAAAAACTGTTTTTT.

At least ten counts were recorded for this clonotype. The chain couples TRBV7-2 to TRBJ2-5; a weak D match, TRBD2 (5 bases). Germline V gene lookup returns CDR1 SGHTA and CDR2 FQGNSA. There are 16 residues in the CDR3. With 0 bases removed from V and 2 bases from J, the gap between germline ends came to 13 bases. The CDR3 sequence is CASSLALSPGQETQYF. As DNA, the CDR3 is TGTGCCAGCAGCTTAGCACTGTCTCCGGGGCAAGAGACCCAGTACTTC.

This clonotype has more than one count but fewer than ten. This CDR3 is CASSFPGLGTGAREQFF. In DNA, the CDR3 is TGTGCCAGCAGCTTTCCGGGTTTAGGGACAGGGGCTAGGGAGCAGTTCTTC. This chain uses TRBV7-9 with TRBJ2-1; 10 positions match TRBD1. Germline V gene lookup returns CDR1 SEHNR and CDR2 FQNEAQ (reference sequence). This CDR3 contains 17 residues. V gave up 3 bases and J gave up 10 bases; unmatched junction bases: 15.

This clonotype has a count of ten or more. The V gene is TRBV27, the J gene TRBJ2-2; 12 bases line up with TRBD2. This CDR3 contains 17 residues. Germline V gene lookup returns CDR1 MNHEY and CDR2 SMNVEV (reference sequence). Trimming took 3 bases from V and 7 from J; bases not matched to a gene: 9. The CDR3 region has the DNA TGTGCCAGCAGTTTGCCAACTAGCGGGGGGCGTCTCGGGGAGCTGTTTTTT. It yields the protein CASSLPTSGGRLGELFF.

This clonotype has ten or more counts. The chain employs TRBV7-2 and TRBJ1-1, with a weak D call TRBD1 (5 bases). The CDR3 runs 15 residues. CDR1 and CDR2 (germline): SGHTA, FQGNSA. V shed 1 base and J shed 1 base, with 10 bases lying between them. CDR3 sequence (DNA): TGTGCCAGCAGCTTAGATGCCAGGGCGAACACTGAAGCTTTCTTT. Residues: CASSLDARANTEAFF.

The count of this clonotype is one. This sequence may be a read error, since a much larger clone differs from it by one base. The V gene is TRBV29-1, the J gene TRBJ1-1; D is unresolved. CDR1 is SQVTM and CDR2 is ANQGSEA in the germline V gene. This CDR3 has 13 residues. In nucleotides, the CDR3 is TGCAGCGTTGTCGGACGGCTGAACACTGAAGCTCTCTTT. Translated: CSVVGRLNTEALF.

In this sample, this clonotype turned up many times. V and J are TRBV28 and TRBJ2-7, with 7 bases fitting TRBD1. There are 12 residues in the CDR3. Germline V gives CDR1 MDHEN, CDR2 SYDVKM. The trim removed 5 bases at V and 4 bases at J, leaving 2 bases unmatched. The CDR3 DNA follows: TGTGCCAGCAGTGGGACAGTGTACGAGCAGTACGTC. Translated, it gives CASSGTVYEQYV.

There are many counts of this clonotype. The chain recombines TRBV20-1 with TRBJ2-3, with a tentative D call TRBD2 (7 bases). Per germline, CDR1 DFQATT and CDR2 SNEGSKA (reference sequence). The V end lost 0 bases, the J end lost 6 bases, and 16 bases lay between the germline ends. The CDR3 contains 15 residues. DNA for the CDR3: TGCAGTGCTAGAGACCCTCGGGGGGCGGCTGATACGCAGTATTTT. Translating it yields CSARDPRGAADTQYF.

This clonotype has ten or more counts. The V gene is TRBV6-1, the J gene TRBJ2-7, with a weak D call TRBD1 (6 bases). The length of the CDR3 is 13 residues. Trimming removed 4 bases from V and 7 bases from J, with 14 bases in between. Germline CDR1 MNHNS, CDR2 SASEGT. The CDR3 sequence: CASSVTGKWEQYF. The CDR3 bases are TGTGCCAGCAGTGTTACAGGGAAGTGGGAGCAGTACTTC.

This clonotype was recorded at least ten times. A junction end diverges from the germline sequence, so it may reflect a read error. The chain couples TRBV7-7 to TRBJ1-4; 8 positions agree with TRBD1. The V gene's germline CDR1 is SSHAT and CDR2 FNYEAQ (reference sequence). CDR3 length: 16 residues. DNA for the CDR3: TGTGCTAGCAGCTTAGGACAGGGAGGGCATGGAGAAAAACTGTTTTTT. It encodes CASSLGQGGHGEKLFF.

This clonotype was detected ten times or more. J is TRBJ1-6 and V is TRBV4-3, with D perhaps matching TRBD1 (6 bases). The length of the CDR3 is 15 residues. In germline, CDR1 is LGHNA, CDR2 YSLEER. The V gene lost 4 bases and the J gene lost 7 bases, with 14 bases spanning the gap. The CDR3 protein is CASSPAMTGNSPLHF. CDR3 nucleotide sequence: TGCGCCAGCAGCCCAGCAATGACAGGAAATTCACCCCTCCACTTT.